The next 32 T cell receptor beta chains were all read from a single sample in a study of shared clonotypes between healthy human individuals. Method: immunoSEQ multiplex PCR; TCRdb's copy keeps in-frame clones and lacks some. This sample has around 600,000 clones, with roughly 97% found just once. Sequences were obtained from naive CD4+ T cells sorted from blood. The subset here: CD45RA+ positively selected. These TCRs come from a woman in her 30s in good health.

The rearrangement links TRBV7-8 to TRBJ2-1; TRBD2 matches 8 bases. V lost 5 bases to trimming and J lost 5 bases; unmatched junction nucleotides: 5. Germline V gene lookup returns CDR1 SGHVS and CDR2 FQNEAQ. The CDR3 covers 14 residues. CDR3 protein: CASSRLALNNEQFF. For the CDR3, the DNA is TGTGCCAGCAGCCGACTAGCGTTGAACAATGAGCAGTTCTTC.

The chain links TRBV28 to TRBJ2-3, with unresolved D. The CDR3 length is 15 residues. Trimming took 3 bases from V and 3 from J, leaving 13 bases between them. In germline, CDR1 is MDHEN, CDR2 SYDVKM. DNA for the CDR3: TGTGCCAGCAGTTTGGGGTCGCTAGGTACAGATACGCAGTATTTT. Protein: CASSLGSLGTDTQYF.

The chain combines TRBV19 with TRBJ1-5; 8 bases align to TRBD1. The germline V gene has CDR1 LNHDA and CDR2 SQIVND (reference sequence). Unmatched junction bases numbered 16, after V lost 10 bases and J lost 2 bases. CDR3 size: 17 residues. The DNA for the CDR3 is TGTGCCACCACCGAAGGGACAGGCGGCGGGGGCAATCAGCCCCAGCATTTT. Translation gives CATTEGTGGGGNQPQHF. The complete variable domain, with remaining parts taken from reference TRBV19 and TRBJ1-5, reads DGGITQSPKYLFRKEGQNVTLSCEQNLNHDAMYWYRQDPGQGLRLIYYSQIVNDFQKGDIAEGYSVSREKKESFPLTVTSAQKNPTAFYLCATTEGTGGGGNQPQHFGDGTRLSIL.

The chain carries TRBV18 and TRBJ2-2; 8 bases are a match to TRBD1. CDR1 is KGHSH, CDR2 LQKENI, per germline. This CDR3 has 14 amino acids. V lost 8 bases and J lost 3; bases outside the gene matches: 5. CDR3 protein: CASLGTGDTGELFF. The CDR3 nucleotides are TGTGCCAGCCTCGGGACAGGAGACACCGGGGAGCTGTTTTTT.

The V gene is TRBV6-5, the J gene TRBJ2-1, with D possibly being TRBD2 (6 bases). CDR3 size: 14 residues. Trimming took off 3 bases at V and 1 base at J, with 7 bases between the two ends. Germline-derived CDR1 and CDR2 are MNHEY and SVGAGI. As DNA, the CDR3 is TGTGCCAGCAGTTATCGGGAGTCCTACAATGAGCAGTTCTTC. This codes for CASSYRESYNEQFF.

As to this clone: Sequence at one end of the junction differs from germline and may be a read error. The J gene is TRBJ2-1, the V gene TRBV11-2; no definite D call. The CDR3 sequence is 13 residues long. Germline lookup yields CDR1 SGHAT and CDR2 FQNNGV. CDR3 DNA: TGTGCCAGCAGCCCCGAAGACGATAATGTGCAGTTCTTC. Its protein product is CASSPEDDNVQFF.

The chain combines TRBV2 with TRBJ2-7; possible D gene TRBD2, 5 bases. V was pared by 4 bases and J by 7 bases, with 14 bases between. Germline V lookup: CDR1 SNHLY, CDR2 FYNNEI. This CDR3 spans 13 amino acids. CDR3 loop: CASSAEGRGEQYF. The CDR3 bases are TGTGCCAGCAGTGCCGAGGGCAGAGGGGAGCAGTACTTC. Combining the CDR3 with reference TRBV2 and TRBJ2-7 gives the whole variable domain EPEVTQTPSHQVTQMGQEVILRCVPISNHLYFYWYRQILGQKVEFLVSFYNNEISEKSEIFDDQFSVERPDGSNFTLKIRSTKLEDSAMYFCASSAEGRGEQYFGPGTRLTVT.

The gene calls are TRBV2 and TRBJ1-1; 8 bases match TRBD1. Germline V gives CDR1 SNHLY, CDR2 FYNNEI. The CDR3 sequence is 15 residues long. Trimming cost V 4 bases and J 7 bases; bases outside gene matches: 11. The DNA of the CDR3 is TGTGCCAGCAGTGGGGCCCCGACAGGGGATATTGAAGCTTTCTTT. Translating gives CASSGAPTGDIEAFF.

This chain joins TRBV5-1 and TRBJ2-2, with 8 bases identical to TRBD2. Losses at the gene ends were 2 bases for V and 0 bases for J; bases not matched to a gene: 6. In germline, CDR1 is SGHRS, CDR2 YFSETQ. CDR3 length: 17 amino acids. In DNA form, the CDR3 reads TGCGCCAGCAGCTTAACTAGCGGATTCGCGAACACCGGGGAGCTGTTTTTT. The encoded protein is CASSLTSGFANTGELFF.

The genes are TRBV5-1 and TRBJ2-4, with D perhaps TRBD2 (6 bases). Trimming removed 0 bases from V and 0 bases from J, with 22 bases in between. Per germline, CDR1 SGHRS and CDR2 YFSETQ. The CDR3 has 20 residues. The CDR3 sequence is CASSLAFVSGLRVAKNIQYF. Here the CDR3 DNA reads TGCGCCAGCAGCTTGGCCTTTGTTAGCGGTCTCCGGGTAGCCAAAAACATTCAGTACTTC.

The chain uses TRBV2 and TRBJ1-1, with D maybe TRBD1 (6 bases). In germline, CDR1 is SNHLY, CDR2 FYNNEI. This CDR3 comprises 14 residues. Trimming took 6 bases from V and 4 from J, leaving 15 bases between them. CDR3 nucleotides: TGTGCCAGCAGAGTACAGGGTGTCGGCACTGAAGCTTTCTTT. Encoded protein: CASRVQGVGTEAFF.

This clone has just a few counts. V is TRBV30 and J is TRBJ2-1; D remains unclear. The CDR3 sequence is 11 residues long. V shed 1 base and J shed 7 bases, with 5 bases lying between them. CDR1 and CDR2 (germline): GTSNPN, SVGIG (reference sequence). Here the CDR3 reads CAWSAGNEQFF. The CDR3 nucleotides read TGTGCCTGGAGTGCCGGTAATGAGCAGTTCTTC.

V is TRBV15 and J is TRBJ1-5; the match to TRBD1 covers 9 bases. The V and J ends lost 9 bases and 6 bases, in that order; junction bases with no gene match: 9. Germline CDR1 is LNHNV and CDR2 is YYDKDF (reference sequence). The CDR3 sequence is 14 residues long. The CDR3 region has the DNA TGTGCCACTAGGGACAGGGTTGGAGCTCAGCCCCAGCATTTT. Its protein product is CATRDRVGAQPQHF.

V gene TRBV11-2 combines with J gene TRBJ1-6; D is unresolved. The CDR3 loop spans 17 amino acids. Looked up from germline, CDR1 is SGHAT and CDR2 is FQNNGV. V lost 2 bases to trimming and J lost 15 bases, with 26 bases between them. The CDR3 region has the DNA TGTGCCAGCAGCTTAATGAGGAGGCCCACTGGGAAGGAACTCCTCCACTTT. Translated, it gives CASSLMRRPTGKELLHF.

The chain couples TRBV6-6 to TRBJ2-7; 12 nucleotides line up with TRBD2. CDR1 and CDR2 (germline): MNHNY, SVGAGI (reference sequence). CDR3 length: 15 residues. J gave up 0 bases and V 6 bases, and 3 bases lay outside the gene matches. CDR3 nucleotides: TGTGCCAGCAGCCGGACTAGCGGGGCCTCCTACGAGCAGTACTTC. The encoded protein is CASSRTSGASYEQYF.

V usage is TRBV5-1 and J usage is TRBJ2-3; the match to TRBD2 covers 8 bases. J was trimmed by 0 bases and V by 0 bases; bases with no gene match: 3. CDR3 length: 16 residues. Germline CDR1 is SGHRS and CDR2 is YFSETQ. The CDR3 sequence: CASSLAPSGSTDTQYF. CDR3 in DNA: TGCGCCAGCAGCTTGGCGCCTAGCGGGAGCACAGATACGCAGTATTTT.

CDR3 region: CASSYSTGASGGAFF. The CDR3 DNA follows: TGTGCCAGCAGTTACTCGACGGGGGCGTCCGGCGGAGCTTTCTTT. The chain uses TRBV6-6 and TRBJ1-1, with D perhaps TRBD1 (6 bases). The CDR3 totals 15 residues. V gave up 0 bases and J gave up 10 bases, with 18 bases separating them. Germline V gives CDR1 MNHNY, CDR2 SVGAGI (reference sequence).

This rearrangement joins TRBV10-1 to TRBJ2-5; possibly TRBD2 for D (6 bases). The DNA end is a closer match to TRBJ2-7, so the J assignment may be wrong. Germline-derived CDR1 and CDR2 are WNHNN and SYGVQD (reference sequence). The CDR3 runs to 14 residues. CDR3: CASSDSGTTYEQYF. The CDR3 region has the DNA TGCGCCAGCAGCGATAGCGGAACAACCTACGAGCAGTACTTC.

The rearrangement joins TRBV28 to TRBJ2-3, with TRBD1 identical over 10 bases. The CDR3 loop spans 17 amino acids. V shed 6 bases and J 2 bases; nucleotides not matched to a gene: 11. Germline lookup yields CDR1 MDHEN and CDR2 SYDVKM. CDR3 nucleotide sequence: TGTGCCAGCAGCCAAAGCGACAGGGGGCTGACCACAGATACGCAGTATTTT. Its protein product is CASSQSDRGLTTDTQYF.

The J gene is TRBJ1-1, the V gene TRBV27; D call uncertain. The CDR3 consists of 14 residues. The germline V gene has CDR1 MNHEY and CDR2 SMNVEV (reference sequence). With 6 bases removed from V and 3 bases from J, the gap between germline ends came to 14 bases. The chain's CDR3 is CASRGSGRYTEAFF. The DNA of the CDR3 is TGTGCCAGCAGAGGGAGCGGTCGGTACACTGAAGCTTTCTTT.

The chain employs TRBV6-6 and TRBJ2-1; D is undetermined. In germline, CDR1 is MNHNY, CDR2 SVGAGI (reference sequence). The V and J ends lost 2 bases and 7 bases respectively, with 3 bases between them. The CDR3 is 11 amino acids. Here the CDR3 reads CASSYRNEQFF. In DNA, the CDR3 is TGTGCCAGCAGTTACAGGAATGAGCAGTTCTTC.

The CDR3 reads CASSLRPRGASYEQYF. CDR3 DNA: TGTGCCAGCAGTTTACGACCTCGGGGGGCCTCCTACGAGCAGTACTTC. V and J are TRBV27 and TRBJ2-7; D is possibly TRBD2 (7 bases). V dropped 2 bases and J dropped 0 bases, with 14 bases sitting between them. Germline CDR1 MNHEY, CDR2 SMNVEV (reference sequence). This CDR3 has 16 residues.

The chain joins TRBV5-1 to TRBJ2-3, with a tentative D call TRBD2 (6 bases). Germline V CDR1 and CDR2: SGHRS, YFSETQ. Trimming took off 0 bases at V and 3 bases at J, with 23 bases between the two ends. The CDR3 consists of 19 residues. The CDR3, as DNA: TGCGCCAGCAGCTTGGACGTTGGGCGGGGACGCAGAGGGACAGATACGCAGTATTTT. Amino acids: CASSLDVGRGRRGTDTQYF.

V is TRBV6-5 and J is TRBJ1-1; D not certain. The germline gives CDR1 MNHEY, CDR2 SVGAGI. V was shortened by 4 bases and J by 1 base, with 13 bases between the two germline ends. CDR3 length: 15 residues. CDR3 sequence: CASSSAFGPNTEAFF. The CDR3 DNA reads as TGTGCCAGCAGTTCGGCCTTTGGCCCGAACACTGAAGCTTTCTTT.

This chain joins TRBV7-9 and TRBJ1-4, with D possibly being TRBD1 (5 bases). Germline CDR1 SEHNR, CDR2 FQNEAQ (reference sequence). The CDR3 spans 15 residues. The ends were cut back, 3 bases at V and 5 bases at J, with 13 bases in the middle. The CDR3 protein is CASSFGLGGNEKLFF. The CDR3, as DNA: TGTGCCAGCAGCTTCGGTCTGGGGGGAAATGAAAAACTGTTTTTT.

The V and J genes are TRBV4-1 and TRBJ1-4; 7 bases are a match to TRBD1. CDR1 and CDR2 from the germline V gene are MGHRA and YSYEKL. The CDR3 contains 16 residues. With 1 base clipped from V and 8 bases from J, the junction kept 10 bases outside the gene matches. This chain's CDR3 is CASSQVHRGRIEKLFF. The DNA for the CDR3 is TGCGCCAGCAGCCAAGTACACAGGGGTCGTATAGAAAAACTGTTTTTT.

This chain joins TRBV4-1 and TRBJ2-6; possibly TRBD2 for D (5 bases). V was clipped by 0 bases and J by 3 bases, with 15 bases between them. This CDR3 is built from 18 residues. Germline loops: CDR1 MGHRA, CDR2 YSYEKL. This CDR3 reads CASSQDQSRVDGANVLTF. CDR3 sequence (DNA): TGCGCCAGCAGCCAAGATCAATCGAGGGTAGATGGGGCCAACGTCCTGACTTTC.

V gene TRBV28 combines with J gene TRBJ2-1; a possible D gene is TRBD1 (6 bases). From germline, CDR1 is MDHEN and CDR2 SYDVKM. V was shortened by 4 bases and J by 5 bases, with 21 bases between the two germline ends. The CDR3 is 17 amino acids. The CDR3 coding sequence is TGTGCCAGCAGTTCCATCCGGACAGTCCCGTTCAACAATGAGCAGTTCTTC. This sequence encodes CASSSIRTVPFNNEQFF.

This clone was recorded once. The chain uses TRBV6-5 and TRBJ2-2, with 10 bases matching TRBD2. Germline CDR1 MNHEY, CDR2 SVGAGI. This CDR3 has 15 residues. V dropped 2 bases and J dropped 7; count of bases not matched to a gene: 4. The CDR3 nucleotides are TGTGCCAGCAGTTACACTAGCGGGAAACGCGGGGAGCTGTTTTTT. It translates to CASSYTSGKRGELFF.

The chain links TRBV2 to TRBJ2-1; D possibly corresponds to TRBD2 (6 bases). There are 13 residues in the CDR3. Germline V gene data show CDR1 as SNHLY and CDR2 as FYNNEI. Trimming shortened V by 8 bases and J by 4 bases, and 12 bases separated the two germline ends. The CDR3 spells CASRRGDYNEQFF. The CDR3, as DNA: TGTGCCAGCCGACGCGGGGATTACAATGAGCAGTTCTTC.

The chain employs TRBV7-7 and TRBJ2-1; 9 bases agree with TRBD2. CDR3 length equals 16 residues. The J segment lost 0 bases and the V segment lost 2 bases, leaving 2 bases of the junction unmatched. Germline values: CDR1 SSHAT, CDR2 FNYEAQ (reference sequence). CDR3 DNA: TGTGCCAGCAGCTTAAGCGGGGGGAGCTCCTACAATGAGCAGTTCTTC. Translated: CASSLSGGSSYNEQFF. The whole variable domain, remainder taken from reference TRBV7-7 and TRBJ2-1, is GAGVSQSPRYKVTKRGQDVTLRCDPISSHATLYWYQQALGQGPEFLTYFNYEAQPDKSGLPSDRFSAERPEGSISTLTIQRTEQRDSAMYRCASSLSGGSSYNEQFFGPGTRLTVL.

V is TRBV5-6 and J is TRBJ2-2; TRBD2 is a possible D gene (6 bases). Germline loops: CDR1 SGHDT, CDR2 YYEEEE. This CDR3 contains 16 residues. Trimming stripped 3 bases from V and 4 bases from J, with 16 bases between. The CDR3 nucleotides are TGTGCCAGCAGCTATCAACCGGGAGACTTCACCGGGGAGCTGTTTTTT. Residues: CASSYQPGDFTGELFF.